A selection of T cell receptor beta chains follows, all from one sample in a study of T cell responses to AZD1222 COVID-19 vaccine. The method was immunoSEQ multiplex PCR; TCRdb's version includes in-frame clones alone and lacks a portion of them. The sample lists about 86,000 clones, more than 70% seen once, with over 2% in the top ten. The sequences come from peripheral blood, collected on day 0 of AZD1222 vaccination. These receptors were obtained from an adult in good health. Both conserved end residues are part of each CDR3. The D gene is left open where the match is weak. Rows may omit the clone size; those that give it use once, few, many or a size class.

d_call: TRBD1
cdr3_length: 16
v_call: TRBV6-4
clone_size: -
j_call: TRBJ2-1
cdr3_aa: CASSLNVGQGHNEQFF
cdr3_nt: TGTGCCAGCAGTCTGAACGTTGGACAGGGGCACAATGAGCAGTTCTTC

d_call: TRBD1
cdr3_length: 14
v_call: TRBV29-1
clone_size: -
j_call: TRBJ1-2
cdr3_aa: CSVPTGGASGGYTF
cdr3_nt: TGCAGCGTGCCGACAGGGGGCGCTTCGGGCGGCTACACCTTC

d_call: -
cdr3_length: 15
v_call: TRBV27
clone_size: few
j_call: TRBJ1-5
cdr3_aa: CASSPRQGINQPQHF
cdr3_nt: TGTGCCAGCAGCCCACGCCAGGGGATAAATCAGCCCCAGCATTTT

d_call: TRBD1
cdr3_length: 15
v_call: TRBV25-1
clone_size: -
j_call: TRBJ1-5
cdr3_aa: CASSASTGDNQPQHF
cdr3_nt: TGTGCCAGCAGTGCCTCGACAGGGGACAATCAGCCCCAGCATTTT

d_call: -
cdr3_length: 14
v_call: TRBV30
clone_size: -
j_call: TRBJ2-1
cdr3_aa: CAWNAGDSYNEQFF
cdr3_nt: TGTGCCTGGAACGCCGGGGACTCCTACAATGAGCAGTTCTTC

d_call: TRBD1
cdr3_length: 15
v_call: TRBV19
clone_size: -
j_call: TRBJ1-5
cdr3_aa: CASRPGTGVIQPQHF
cdr3_nt: TGTGCCAGTAGGCCCGGGACAGGGGTAATTCAGCCCCAGCATTTT

d_call: -
cdr3_length: 13
v_call: TRBV2
clone_size: -
j_call: TRBJ1-1
cdr3_aa: CAVIKGGNTEAFF
cdr3_nt: TGTGCCGTAATCAAGGGGGGTAACACTGAAGCTTTCTTT

d_call: -
cdr3_length: 12
v_call: TRBV6-2/TRBV6-3
clone_size: -
j_call: TRBJ1-1
cdr3_aa: CASSRVVTEAFF
cdr3_nt: TGTGCCAGCAGCAGGGTAGTAACTGAAGCTTTCTTT

d_call: TRBD2
cdr3_length: 14
v_call: TRBV2
clone_size: -
j_call: TRBJ2-7
cdr3_aa: CASSKLATGYEQYF
cdr3_nt: TGTGCCAGCAGCAAACTAGCGACGGGTTACGAGCAGTACTTC

d_call: TRBD1
cdr3_length: 13
v_call: TRBV19
clone_size: -
j_call: TRBJ1-1
cdr3_aa: CASEGQVNTEAFF
cdr3_nt: TGTGCCAGCGAGGGACAGGTGAACACTGAAGCTTTCTTT

d_call: TRBD1
cdr3_length: 15
v_call: TRBV10-2
clone_size: -
j_call: TRBJ1-2
cdr3_aa: CASSGALTGADGYTF
cdr3_nt: TGCGCCAGCAGTGGCGCCCTGACAGGGGCGGATGGCTACACCTTC

d_call: -
cdr3_length: 16
v_call: TRBV7-6
clone_size: -
j_call: TRBJ2-1
cdr3_aa: CASSLSVRADYNEQFF
cdr3_nt: TGTGCCAGCAGCTTATCCGTGAGAGCCGACTACAATGAGCAGTTCTTC

d_call: -
cdr3_length: 16
v_call: TRBV3-1/TRBV3-2
clone_size: once
j_call: TRBJ1-5
cdr3_aa: CASSQDHFQGHQPQHF
cdr3_nt: TGTGCCAGCAGCCAAGATCATTTTCAGGGGCATCAGCCCCAGCATTTT

d_call: -
cdr3_length: 16
v_call: TRBV5-6
clone_size: -
j_call: TRBJ2-1
cdr3_aa: CASSLGALSSYNEQFF
cdr3_nt: TGTGCCAGCAGCTTGGGGGCGCTAAGCTCCTACAATGAGCAGTTCTTC

d_call: -
cdr3_length: 11
v_call: TRBV2
clone_size: -
j_call: TRBJ2-7
cdr3_aa: CASKNTGEQYF
cdr3_nt: TGTGCCAGCAAGAATACCGGTGAGCAGTACTTC

d_call: TRBD1
cdr3_length: 14
v_call: TRBV30
clone_size: -
j_call: TRBJ1-2
cdr3_aa: CAWENRGRDYGYTF
cdr3_nt: TGTGCCTGGGAAAACAGGGGGCGCGACTATGGCTACACCTTC

d_call: -
cdr3_length: 16
v_call: TRBV21-1
clone_size: -
j_call: TRBJ2-7
cdr3_aa: CASSKFRDKVSYEQYF
cdr3_nt: TGTGCCAGCAGCAAGTTCCGGGACAAAGTTTCCTACGAGCAGTACTTC

d_call: TRBD1
cdr3_length: 18
v_call: TRBV11-2
clone_size: -
j_call: TRBJ1-4
cdr3_aa: CASSLGTGQTRFNEKLFF
cdr3_nt: TGTGCCAGCAGCTTAGGGACAGGGCAGACCCGGTTCAACGAAAAACTGTTTTTT

d_call: -
cdr3_length: 13
v_call: TRBV7-2
clone_size: -
j_call: TRBJ1-5
cdr3_aa: CAGAIDREQPQHF
cdr3_nt: TGTGCCGGTGCAATAGACAGAGAGCAGCCCCAGCATTTT

d_call: TRBD2
cdr3_length: 14
v_call: TRBV7-2
clone_size: -
j_call: TRBJ2-5
cdr3_aa: CASSSGGPGETQYF
cdr3_nt: TGTGCCAGCAGCTCGGGGGGGCCTGGGGAGACCCAGTACTTC

d_call: -
cdr3_length: 13
v_call: TRBV24-1
clone_size: -
j_call: TRBJ2-2
cdr3_aa: CATSDPGIGELFF
cdr3_nt: TGTGCCACCAGTGATCCAGGGATCGGGGAGCTGTTTTTT

d_call: -
cdr3_length: 18
v_call: TRBV4-1
clone_size: -
j_call: TRBJ1-6
cdr3_aa: CASSQDGSGPNYNSPLHF
cdr3_nt: TGCGCCAGCAGCCAAGATGGAAGCGGACCGAACTATAATTCACCCCTCCACTTT

d_call: -
cdr3_length: 14
v_call: TRBV7-9
clone_size: -
j_call: TRBJ1-2
cdr3_aa: CASTRNPRTDGYTF
cdr3_nt: TGTGCCAGCACCCGAAATCCACGGACAGATGGCTACACCTTC

d_call: -
cdr3_length: 19
v_call: TRBV28
clone_size: -
j_call: TRBJ1-2
cdr3_aa: CASSFRVYVGRGDLYGYTF
cdr3_nt: TGTGCCAGCAGTTTTAGAGTATACGTGGGAAGGGGCGATCTTTATGGCTACACCTTC

d_call: -
cdr3_length: 14
v_call: TRBV6-1
clone_size: -
j_call: TRBJ1-2
cdr3_aa: CASSEGGSSRLGYF
cdr3_nt: TGTGCCAGCAGTGAAGGAGGCTCCTCGAGACTAGGATATTTC

d_call: TRBD2
cdr3_length: 15
v_call: TRBV6-1
clone_size: -
j_call: TRBJ2-7
cdr3_aa: CASSERTSGPYEQYF
cdr3_nt: TGTGCCAGCAGTGAGAGGACTAGCGGACCCTACGAGCAGTACTTC

d_call: -
cdr3_length: 13
v_call: TRBV10-3
clone_size: -
j_call: TRBJ2-3
cdr3_aa: CASPRGGGDTQYF
cdr3_nt: TGTGCCAGTCCCCGGGGCGGCGGGGATACGCAGTATTTT

d_call: TRBD1
cdr3_length: 18
v_call: TRBV4-1
clone_size: -
j_call: TRBJ1-5
cdr3_aa: CASSLGTGELARAQPQHF
cdr3_nt: TGCGCCAGCAGCCTCGGGACAGGGGAGTTGGCTAGAGCTCAGCCCCAGCATTTT

d_call: -
cdr3_length: 18
v_call: TRBV6-6
clone_size: -
j_call: TRBJ2-3
cdr3_aa: CASSLPDFGDLSTDTQYF
cdr3_nt: TGTGCCAGCAGTCTCCCCGATTTCGGGGACCTAAGCACAGATACGCAGTATTTT

d_call: -
cdr3_length: 15
v_call: TRBV3-1/TRBV3-2
clone_size: -
j_call: TRBJ1-3
cdr3_aa: CASSPTGLSGNTIYF
cdr3_nt: TGTGCCAGCAGCCCTACAGGGTTATCTGGAAACACCATATATTTT

d_call: TRBD1
cdr3_length: 16
v_call: TRBV18
clone_size: -
j_call: TRBJ1-4
cdr3_aa: CASSFSVPGQGEELFF
cdr3_nt: TGTGCCAGCTCATTCTCTGTCCCGGGACAGGGTGAGGAACTGTTTTTT

d_call: -
cdr3_length: 13
v_call: TRBV27
clone_size: -
j_call: TRBJ2-1
cdr3_aa: CASSLILGNEQFF
cdr3_nt: TGTGCCAGCAGTTTAATACTAGGCAATGAGCAGTTCTTC

d_call: TRBD2
cdr3_length: 13
v_call: TRBV9
clone_size: few
j_call: TRBJ2-5
cdr3_aa: CASTLYPGGDQYF
cdr3_nt: TGTGCCAGCACCCTGTACCCGGGAGGGGACCAGTACTTC

d_call: -
cdr3_length: 16
v_call: TRBV27
clone_size: -
j_call: TRBJ2-3
cdr3_aa: CASSSPDRYNRFTQYF
cdr3_nt: TGTGCCAGCAGCTCTCCCGACAGATACAACAGATTTACGCAGTATTTT

d_call: -
cdr3_length: 17
v_call: TRBV4-1
clone_size: -
j_call: TRBJ2-1
cdr3_aa: CASSQERGGIAYNEQFF
cdr3_nt: TGCGCCAGCAGCCAAGAGAGGGGAGGAATCGCCTACAATGAGCAGTTCTTC

d_call: TRBD1
cdr3_length: 14
v_call: TRBV5-1
clone_size: -
j_call: TRBJ2-7
cdr3_aa: CASSPGQARDEQYF
cdr3_nt: TGCGCCAGCAGCCCGGGACAGGCCCGGGACGAGCAGTACTTC

d_call: -
cdr3_length: 13
v_call: TRBV6-5
clone_size: -
j_call: TRBJ2-2
cdr3_aa: CASRGGGAGELFF
cdr3_nt: TGTGCCAGCAGAGGGGGGGGCGCCGGGGAGCTGTTTTTT

d_call: -
cdr3_length: 13
v_call: TRBV7-2
clone_size: once
j_call: TRBJ1-1
cdr3_aa: CASSLVRGGEAFF
cdr3_nt: TGTGCCAGCAGCTTAGTACGGGGGGGTGAAGCTTTCTTT

d_call: -
cdr3_length: 12
v_call: TRBV6-1
clone_size: once
j_call: TRBJ2-5
cdr3_aa: CASSDPGETQYF
cdr3_nt: TGTGCCAGCAGTGACCCCGGAGAGACCCAGTACTTC

d_call: -
cdr3_length: 10
v_call: TRBV19
clone_size: -
j_call: TRBJ1-6
cdr3_aa: CATLLGALHF
cdr3_nt: TGTGCCACCCTCCTCGGGGCTCTCCACTTT

d_call: TRBD2
cdr3_length: 18
v_call: TRBV11-2
clone_size: few
j_call: TRBJ2-1
cdr3_aa: CASSLDLAGGFSYNEQFF
cdr3_nt: TGTGCCAGCAGCTTAGATCTGGCGGGGGGCTTTTCCTACAATGAGCAGTTCTTC

d_call: TRBD2
cdr3_length: 14
v_call: TRBV5-1
clone_size: -
j_call: TRBJ2-5
cdr3_aa: CASSLGTSGETQYF
cdr3_nt: TGCGCCAGCAGCTTGGGGACTAGCGGAGAGACCCAGTACTTC

d_call: TRBD1
cdr3_length: 15
v_call: TRBV6-5
clone_size: -
j_call: TRBJ1-1
cdr3_aa: CASSNRQGVDTEAFF
cdr3_nt: TGTGCCAGCAGTAACCGACAGGGGGTTGATACTGAAGCTTTCTTT

d_call: -
cdr3_length: 10
v_call: TRBV20-1
clone_size: -
j_call: TRBJ2-5
cdr3_aa: CSAREETQYF
cdr3_nt: TGCAGTGCTAGGGAGGAGACCCAGTACTTC

d_call: TRBD1
cdr3_length: 14
v_call: TRBV7-2
clone_size: medium-sized
j_call: TRBJ1-2
cdr3_aa: CASSWDRGNYGYTF
cdr3_nt: TGTGCCAGCAGCTGGGACAGAGGGAACTATGGCTACACCTTC

d_call: TRBD2
cdr3_length: 16
v_call: TRBV4-1
clone_size: few
j_call: TRBJ2-3
cdr3_aa: CASSPPTSGPTDTQYF
cdr3_nt: TGCGCCAGCAGCCCACCGACTAGCGGGCCGACAGATACGCAGTATTTT

d_call: TRBD1
cdr3_length: 16
v_call: TRBV19
clone_size: -
j_call: TRBJ1-1
cdr3_aa: CASINDRGRVNTEAFF
cdr3_nt: TGTGCCAGTATCAACGACAGGGGGCGGGTGAACACTGAAGCTTTCTTT

d_call: -
cdr3_length: 15
v_call: TRBV5-5
clone_size: -
j_call: TRBJ1-2
cdr3_aa: CASSLGGSRDYGYTF
cdr3_nt: TGTGCCAGCAGCTTGGGCGGTAGCAGGGACTATGGCTACACCTTC

d_call: -
cdr3_length: 14
v_call: TRBV19
clone_size: -
j_call: TRBJ1-5
cdr3_aa: CASSNRVGNQPQHF
cdr3_nt: TGTGCCAGTAGTAACAGGGTGGGCAATCAGCCCCAGCATTTT

d_call: -
cdr3_length: 15
v_call: TRBV2
clone_size: -
j_call: TRBJ1-1
cdr3_aa: CASTGPQDMNTEAFF
cdr3_nt: TGTGCCAGCACTGGCCCACAGGACATGAACACTGAAGCTTTCTTT